This TCR beta chain was observed in a study of identifying expanded T cells in peripheral blood. Trimming removed 2 bases from V and 6 bases from J; junction bases left unmatched: 5. The CDR3 consists of 15 residues. Germline V lookup: CDR1 GTSNPN, CDR2 SVGIG (reference sequence). For this clone: What it recognizes is unknown.

Some clones are missing from TCRdb's copy, which holds only in-frame ones; the method was immunoSEQ multiplex PCR. The sample has around 95,000 clones, over 70% seen once. Broader study findings: Differentially abundant clones: roughly 1.3 between replicates, 16.4 at around 15 days, 19 to 20 at four.

This sequence originates from a person between 18 and 75 years old in good health. The chain recombines TRBV30 with TRBJ1-6; TRBD1 matches at 9 bases. The specimen was blood. In DNA form, the CDR3 reads TGTGCCTGGAGTCCGCGGACAGGGGCTAATTCACCCCTCCACTTT. Translating gives CAWSPRTGANSPLHF.